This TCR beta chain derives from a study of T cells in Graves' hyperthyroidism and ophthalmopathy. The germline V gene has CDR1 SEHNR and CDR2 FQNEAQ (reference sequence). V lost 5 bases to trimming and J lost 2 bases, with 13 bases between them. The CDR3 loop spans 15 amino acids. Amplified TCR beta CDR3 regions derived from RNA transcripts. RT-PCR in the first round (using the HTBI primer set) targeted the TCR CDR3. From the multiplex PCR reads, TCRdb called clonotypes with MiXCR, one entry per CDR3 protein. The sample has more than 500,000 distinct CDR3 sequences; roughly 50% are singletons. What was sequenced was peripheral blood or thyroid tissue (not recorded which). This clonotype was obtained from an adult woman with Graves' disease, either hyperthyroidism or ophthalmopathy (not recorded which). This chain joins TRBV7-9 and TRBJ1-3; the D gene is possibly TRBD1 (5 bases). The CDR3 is CASSPRWGTGNTIYF. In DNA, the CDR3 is TGTGCCAGCAGCCCCCGTTGGGGGACTGGAAACACCATATATTTT.